Listed here are 20 T cell receptor beta chains from one sample, sequenced in a study of immune evolution from preneoplasia to lung adenocarcinoma. The assay was immunoSEQ multiplex PCR, and TCRdb's table has in-frame clones only and misses some. Among 3,500 to 4,500 clones listed, around half were seen once. What was sequenced was FFPE normal lung tissue adjacent to the tumor. The receptors come from a person in their fifties with lung adenocarcinoma.

This clone appeared a few times. The V gene is TRBV29-1, the J gene TRBJ2-3; maybe TRBD1 (5 bases). The V end was cut by 6 bases, the J end by 4 bases, with 20 bases between. The germline gives CDR1 SQVTM, CDR2 ANQGSEA. The CDR3 is 15 residues long. For the CDR3, the DNA is TGCAGCGTCGAGACCCAAGGGGCGCGAGCAGATACGCAGTATTTT. Translation gives CSVETQGARADTQYF.

The rearrangement joins TRBV5-1 to TRBJ1-4, with D perhaps TRBD1 (6 bases). CDR1 is SGHRS and CDR2 is YFSETQ in the germline V gene. Trimming cost V 4 bases and J 6 bases, with 10 bases left between them. The CDR3 is 13 residues long. The CDR3: CASSRQGYEKLFF. DNA for the CDR3: TGCGCCAGCAGCCGCCAGGGGTATGAAAAACTGTTTTTT. Supplemented by reference TRBV5-1 and TRBJ1-4, the full variable domain reads KAGVTQTPRYLIKTRGQQVTLSCSPISGHRSVSWYQQTPGQGLQFLFEYFSETQRNKGNFPGRFSGRQFSNSRSEMNVSTLELGDSALYLCASSRQGYEKLFFGSGTQLSVL.

This chain joins TRBV2 and TRBJ2-7, with D perhaps matching TRBD2 (6 bases). This CDR3 is 14 amino acids long. The V and J ends lost 4 bases and 0 bases respectively, with 10 bases between them. Germline loops: CDR1 SNHLY, CDR2 FYNNEI. The CDR3 DNA follows: TGTGCCAGCAGTGCCCAGGGACTCTCCTACGAGCAGTACTTC. It codes for CASSAQGLSYEQYF.

The chain uses TRBV7-9 and TRBJ2-7; maybe TRBD2 (5 bases). V lost 6 bases and J 7 bases, leaving 16 bases between the germline ends. Germline V gives CDR1 SEHNR, CDR2 FQNEAQ (reference sequence). CDR3 length: 13 amino acids. For the CDR3, the DNA is TGTGCCAGCAGTCCGGATAGCGCGTGGGAGCAGTACTTC. Encoded protein: CASSPDSAWEQYF.

The V gene is TRBV15, the J gene TRBJ2-3; D gene ambiguous. V shed 0 bases and J shed 2 bases, with 9 bases lying between them. Germline V gene lookup returns CDR1 LNHNV and CDR2 YYDKDF (reference sequence). This CDR3 has 15 amino acids. The CDR3 reads CATSRDRASTDTQYF. In DNA form, the CDR3 reads TGTGCCACCAGCAGAGATCGCGCCTCCACAGATACGCAGTATTTT.

This clone was observed once. This chain joins TRBV5-6 and TRBJ2-5; 8 bases line up with TRBD2. The CDR3 length is 14 residues. Trimming cost V 2 bases and J 5 bases; bases outside gene matches: 5. Germline lookup yields CDR1 SGHDT and CDR2 YYEEEE. In DNA, the CDR3 is TGTGCCAGCAGCTTCGGGGGGGCCGGGGAGACCCAGTACTTC. Its protein product is CASSFGGAGETQYF.

The rearrangement uses TRBV5-1 and TRBJ2-3; D not certain. CDR1 is SGHRS and CDR2 is YFSETQ in the germline V gene. V dropped 1 base and J dropped 3 bases, with 0 bases sitting between them. The CDR3 is 11 amino acids. In nucleotides, the CDR3 is TGCGCCAGCAGCTTGACAGATACGCAGTATTTT. This translates into CASSLTDTQYF.

The CDR3 spells CASSLSPLGSSYEQYF. The CDR3 nucleotides are TGTGCCAGCAGCTTAAGCCCTCTGGGAAGCTCCTACGAGCAGTACTTC. The rearrangement joins TRBV7-8 to TRBJ2-7; D gene uncertain. CDR1 is SGHVS and CDR2 is FQNEAQ in the germline V gene. This CDR3 is built from 16 residues. V lost 2 bases and J 0 bases, leaving 14 bases between the germline ends.

J is TRBJ2-5 and V is TRBV28; tentatively, D is TRBD1 (6 bases). CDR1 MDHEN and CDR2 SYDVKM come from the germline V gene. Trimming left V 4 bases short and J 5 bases short, with 11 bases between. This CDR3 is 13 amino acids long. The CDR3 protein is CASSYGQLETQYF. CDR3 bases: TGTGCCAGCAGTTACGGACAGTTGGAGACCCAGTACTTC. The full variable domain, in which reference TRBV28 and TRBJ2-5 provide the parts outside the CDR3, is DVKVTQSSRYLVKRTGEKVFLECVQDMDHENMFWYRQDPGLGLRLIYFSYDVKMKEKGDIPEGYSVSREKKERFSLILESASTNQTSMYLCASSYGQLETQYFGPGTRLLVL.

The chain combines TRBV30 with TRBJ2-2; weak D call: TRBD2 (6 bases). This CDR3 comprises 13 residues. V shed 0 bases and J shed 6 bases, with 8 bases lying between them. Germline lookup yields CDR1 GTSNPN and CDR2 SVGIG (reference sequence). For the CDR3, the DNA is TGTGCCTGGAGTGTTACGGGGGCCGGGGAGCTGTTTTTT. Amino acids: CAWSVTGAGELFF. Looking up the rest from reference TRBV30 and TRBJ2-2 gives the full variable domain: SQTIHQWPATLVQPVGSPLSLECTVEGTSNPNLYWYRQAAGRGLQLLFYSVGIGQISSEVPQNLSASRPQDRQFILSSKKLLLSDSGFYLCAWSVTGAGELFFGEGSRLTVL.

The chain uses TRBV11-2 and TRBJ2-5; 8 bases are a match to TRBD2. This CDR3 has 16 residues. J gave up 1 base and V 5 bases, and 9 bases lay outside the gene matches. Germline CDR1 is SGHAT and CDR2 is FQNNGV. The CDR3 protein is CASSPHPSGPQETQYF. The CDR3 nucleotides read TGTGCCAGCAGCCCCCACCCTAGCGGGCCCCAAGAGACCCAGTACTTC.

This clone was detected a few times. The J gene is TRBJ1-5, the V gene TRBV2; D gene ambiguous. V dropped 3 bases and J dropped 1 base, with 1 base sitting between them. This CDR3 contains 12 residues. Germline loops: CDR1 SNHLY, CDR2 FYNNEI. In DNA, the CDR3 is TGTGCCAGCAGTGAGAGCAATCAGCCCCAGCATTTT. As protein: CASSESNQPQHF.

The chain has TRBV27 and TRBJ1-1; no clear D. Germline V gene lookup returns CDR1 MNHEY and CDR2 SMNVEV (reference sequence). V lost 1 base, J lost 3 bases, and 6 bases lay in between. CDR3 size: 13 residues. CDR3 sequence reads: CASSLLLDTEAFF. The CDR3, as DNA: TGTGCCAGCAGTTTATTGTTGGACACTGAAGCTTTCTTT.

The rearrangement uses TRBV30 and TRBJ1-1; D remains unclear. The length of the CDR3 is 12 residues. The ends were cut back, 1 base at V and 0 bases at J, with 3 bases in the middle. Germline V gene sequence: CDR1 GTSNPN, CDR2 SVGIG (reference sequence). The CDR3 protein is CAWSAVNTEAFF. The CDR3 nucleotides read TGTGCCTGGAGTGCAGTGAACACTGAAGCTTTCTTT.

This clone came up a few times. V gene TRBV30 combines with J gene TRBJ2-3, with TRBD1 matching over 7 bases. Germline lookup yields CDR1 GTSNPN and CDR2 SVGIG (reference sequence). V dropped 4 bases and J dropped 8; count of bases not matched to a gene: 12. The CDR3 is 14 residues long. The chain's CDR3 is CAWKGGRGRGTQYF. CDR3 nucleotides: TGTGCCTGGAAAGGGGGCAGGGGCCGTGGTACGCAGTATTTT.

This chain connects TRBV29-1 to TRBJ1-2; D call uncertain. The CDR3 totals 11 residues. Germline V CDR1 and CDR2: SQVTM, ANQGSEA. The ends were cut back, 0 bases at V and 8 bases at J, with 7 bases in the middle. In DNA, the CDR3 is TGCAGCGTTGAAGAAAGGGTAGGCTACACCTTC. It yields the protein CSVEERVGYTF. Based on the CDR3 plus reference TRBV29-1 and TRBJ1-2, the full variable domain is SAVISQKPSRDICQRGTSLTIQCQVDSQVTMMFWYRQQPGQSLTLIATANQGSEATYESGFVIDKFPISRPNLTFSTLTVSNMSPEDSSIYLCSVEERVGYTFGSGTRLTVV.

Here the CDR3 reads CASSYSEGGMYEQYF. CDR3 nucleotides: TGTGCCAGCAGTTACTCAGAAGGGGGCATGTACGAGCAGTACTTC. The chain couples TRBV6-5 to TRBJ2-7, with 7 bases lining up with TRBD1. Germline V gene lookup returns CDR1 MNHEY and CDR2 SVGAGI. This CDR3 spans 15 amino acids. J gave up 4 bases and V 0 bases, and 6 bases lay outside the gene matches.

This clone was seen a handful of times. CDR3 region: CASSPRRVGYGYTF. CDR3 nucleotides: TGTGCCAGCAGCCCCCGGCGGGTGGGCTATGGCTACACCTTC. The chain carries TRBV28 and TRBJ1-2, with D unresolved. The CDR3 covers 14 residues. Germline values: CDR1 MDHEN, CDR2 SYDVKM. V was trimmed by 6 bases and J by 4 bases, leaving 15 bases between them.

This clone is labeled large. The rearrangement joins TRBV7-9 to TRBJ2-1, with 10 nucleotides matching TRBD2. CDR3 length equals 16 residues. Per germline, CDR1 SEHNR and CDR2 FQNEAQ (reference sequence). The junction had 10 bases not matched to a gene; V was cut back by 5 bases and J by 6 bases. CDR3 sequence reads: CASSPQSGRGTNEQFF. Written as DNA, the CDR3 is TGTGCCAGCAGCCCCCAGAGCGGGAGGGGTACCAATGAGCAGTTCTTC.

The rearrangement uses TRBV27 and TRBJ2-1; a weak D match, TRBD2 (5 bases). Germline CDR1 MNHEY, CDR2 SMNVEV (reference sequence). The CDR3 contains 13 residues. Trimming pared 6 bases from V and 2 bases from J, leaving 8 bases between. In nucleotides, the CDR3 is TGTGCCAGCAGCGTCGGGGCCTACAATGAGCAGTTCTTC. Translation: CASSVGAYNEQFF.